One sample yielded the 27 T cell receptor beta chains listed below, sequenced in a study of cytotoxic CD8 clonotypes in ibrutinib-treated CLL. Libraries were prepared by immunoSEQ multiplex PCR; TCRdb keeps only in-frame clonotypes and omits some of them. This table has some 130,000 clones, about 76% appearing once. The sample here was PBMCs, taken after 24 months of ibrutinib treatment. The source is a human donor with chronic lymphocytic leukemia.

This clone was seen a few times. The chain couples TRBV2 to TRBJ2-1; 10 bases are a match to TRBD2. Trimming took 8 bases from V and 0 from J; bases not matched to a gene: 4. The CDR3 consists of 15 residues. Germline lookup yields CDR1 SNHLY and CDR2 FYNNEI. The chain's CDR3 is CASARLAGSYNEQFF. For the CDR3, the DNA is TGTGCCAGCGCCAGACTAGCGGGCTCCTACAATGAGCAGTTCTTC.

J is TRBJ1-3 and V is TRBV5-1; the match to TRBD1 covers 8 bases. The CDR3 has 13 residues. The germline CDR1 and CDR2 sequences are SGHRS and YFSETQ. Trimming removed 0 bases from V and 8 bases from J; junction bases left unmatched: 1. The CDR3 sequence is CASSLGQGHTIYF. The CDR3, as DNA: TGCGCCAGCAGCTTGGGACAGGGGCACACCATATATTTT.

The CDR3 loop is CASMGGGRQPQHF. In DNA, the CDR3 is TGTGCCAGCATGGGGGGCGGGCGGCAGCCCCAGCATTTT. The genes are TRBV6-4 and TRBJ1-5; the D gene is possibly TRBD1 (6 bases). Germline CDR1 is MRHNA and CDR2 is SNTAGT. The CDR3 has 13 residues. Trimming pared 7 bases from V and 7 bases from J, leaving 14 bases between.

There are many counts of this clone. This chain joins TRBV11-2 and TRBJ1-6; the D gene is possibly TRBD1 (5 bases). From germline, CDR1 is SGHAT and CDR2 FQNNGV. This CDR3 spans 16 amino acids. V lost 2 bases, J lost 10 bases, and 18 bases lay in between. The CDR3 is CASSLRWGVGASPLHF. The CDR3 bases are TGTGCCAGCAGCTTACGTTGGGGGGTAGGGGCCTCACCCCTCCACTTT.

The rearrangement joins TRBV6-5 to TRBJ2-2, with a tentative D call TRBD2 (6 bases). Germline CDR1 reads MNHEY; CDR2 reads SVGAGI. This CDR3 has 15 amino acids. With 2 bases removed from V and 4 bases from J, the gap between germline ends came to 11 bases. In nucleotides, the CDR3 is TGTGCCAGCAGTTACGAAGCGGGCCCCACCGGGGAGCTGTTTTTT. It codes for CASSYEAGPTGELFF.

The V call is TRBV28, the J call TRBJ1-4, with D possibly matching TRBD1 (6 bases). The germline V and J ends were trimmed by 5 bases and 0 bases, with 13 bases remaining between them. The CDR3 contains 16 residues. CDR1 is MDHEN, CDR2 SYDVKM, per germline. CDR3 residues: CASSLLGTTTNEKLFF. In DNA form, the CDR3 reads TGTGCCAGCAGTCTCCTAGGGACAACAACTAATGAAAAACTGTTTTTT.

V gene TRBV11-1 combines with J gene TRBJ2-7; D possibly corresponds to TRBD1 (6 bases). Germline V lookup: CDR1 SGHAT, CDR2 FQDESV (reference sequence). The V and J ends lost 4 bases and 2 bases respectively, with 15 bases between them. CDR3 length equals 15 residues. The CDR3 region has the DNA TGTGCCAGCAGCTCCCCGGCAGGGGCCACCTACGAGCAGTACTTC. This sequence encodes CASSSPAGATYEQYF.

The rearrangement joins TRBV5-1 to TRBJ2-4; tentative D call: TRBD2 (6 bases). Trimming removed 0 bases at V and 6 bases at J, with 13 bases between. There are 15 residues in the CDR3. CDR1 and CDR2 (germline): SGHRS, YFSETQ. CDR3 nucleotide sequence: TGCGCCAGCAGCTTGGGGGGCGGGACTCCAAACATTCAGTACTTC. Protein: CASSLGGGTPNIQYF.

This chain connects TRBV27 to TRBJ1-3, with no clear D. Germline lookup yields CDR1 MNHEY and CDR2 SMNVEV (reference sequence). Between the trimmed V and J ends, which lost 7 bases and 1 base, there was a span of 11 bases. The length of the CDR3 is 14 residues. This CDR3 is CASKPVGSGNTIYF. CDR3 bases: TGTGCCAGCAAGCCGGTGGGGTCTGGAAACACCATATATTTT.

This sequence joins TRBV7-9 and TRBJ2-2, with TRBD2 matching 9 bases. Trimming cost V 4 bases and J 5 bases; bases outside gene matches: 2. CDR3 length: 14 amino acids. Germline CDR1 SEHNR, CDR2 FQNEAQ (reference sequence). CDR3 in DNA: TGTGCCAGCAGCTACCTAGCGGGGACCGGGGAGCTGTTTTTT. Its translation: CASSYLAGTGELFF.

In nucleotides, the CDR3 is TGTGCCAGCATTGGGTTGGGGGGGGGAGAGACCCAGTACTTC. Protein product: CASIGLGGGETQYF. The chain joins TRBV6-6 to TRBJ2-5; 7 bases align to TRBD2. The length of the CDR3 is 14 residues. CDR1 and CDR2 (germline): MNHNY, SVGAGI (reference sequence). With V trimmed by 7 bases and J by 4 bases, 9 bases remained unmatched.

This clone was seen a few times. Other DNA variants within this sample encode the same CDR3. The chain combines TRBV28 with TRBJ1-2; possibly TRBD1 for D (5 bases). CDR3 length: 14 residues. The V gene's germline CDR1 is MDHEN and CDR2 SYDVKM. Trimming removed 2 bases from V and 3 bases from J, with 10 bases in between. The CDR3 nucleotides are TGTGCCAGCAGTTTAGGGGGTCAGGACTATGGCTACACCTTC. Residues: CASSLGGQDYGYTF.

V gene TRBV9 combines with J gene TRBJ1-6; D is unresolved. Germline CDR1 SGDLS, CDR2 YYNGEE. Trimming took off 7 bases at V and 14 bases at J, with 16 bases between the two ends. The CDR3 spans 12 residues. CDR3 in DNA: TGTGCCAGCGCGGGAGGCGGCGGGTCCCTCCACTTT. Amino acids: CASAGGGGSLHF.

The rearrangement links TRBV5-8 to TRBJ1-4; D gene uncertain. Trimming stripped 1 base from V and 5 bases from J, with 9 bases between. The germline V gene encodes CDR1 SGHTS and CDR2 YDEGEE. The CDR3 is 14 residues long. CDR3 in DNA: TGTGCCAGCAGCTTGCGGCGGCCCAATGAAAAACTGTTTTTT. Protein: CASSLRRPNEKLFF.

A few counts support this clone. This chain uses TRBV11-3 with TRBJ2-1; 13 nucleotides align to TRBD2. The CDR3 has 15 residues. V was pared by 5 bases and J by 8 bases, with 6 bases of the junction left unmatched. The V gene's germline CDR1 is SGHNT and CDR2 YENEEA. CDR3 DNA sequence: TGTGCCAGCAGCCCGCGGACTAGCGGGAGTCATGAGCAGTTCTTC. Its translation: CASSPRTSGSHEQFF.

The V call is TRBV19, the J call TRBJ2-1; TRBD2 agrees at 14 bases. The CDR3 extends over 14 amino acids. After removal of 4 bases from V and 15 bases from J, the junction contained 8 bases not matched to a gene. Germline lookup yields CDR1 LNHDA and CDR2 SQIVND (reference sequence). CDR3 residues: CASSRGGLAGAVFF. The CDR3 region has the DNA TGTGCCAGTAGTAGGGGGGGACTAGCGGGAGCGGTGTTCTTC.

The chain has TRBV6-6 and TRBJ1-5, with 7 bases lining up with TRBD1. The length of the CDR3 is 16 residues. The germline V gene encodes CDR1 MNHNY and CDR2 SVGAGI (reference sequence). The V gene end was trimmed by 2 bases and the J gene end by 4 bases; junction bases not matched to a gene: 8. The CDR3: CASSYLEDRPNQPQHF. As DNA, the CDR3 is TGTGCCAGCAGTTACCTAGAGGACAGGCCAAATCAGCCCCAGCATTTT.

V gene TRBV28 combines with J gene TRBJ1-6, with D possibly being TRBD1 (5 bases). The V end lost 8 bases, the J end lost 10 bases, and 15 bases lay between the germline ends. Germline V lookup: CDR1 MDHEN, CDR2 SYDVKM. CDR3 length: 13 residues. The CDR3 reads CASGGGRTSPLHF. Here the CDR3 DNA reads TGTGCCAGCGGTGGGGGACGGACATCACCCCTCCACTTT.

V gene TRBV14 combines with J gene TRBJ2-3; 7 nucleotides line up with TRBD2. The germline CDR1 and CDR2 sequences are SGHDN and FVKESK. Trimming cost V 6 bases and J 1 base; bases outside gene matches: 4. The CDR3 is 14 residues long. CDR3: CASRREKGTDTQYF. CDR3 nucleotide sequence: TGTGCCAGCAGGCGGGAGAAGGGCACAGATACGCAGTATTTT.

The chain has TRBV28 and TRBJ2-1; possible D gene TRBD2, 6 bases. The V gene's germline CDR1 is MDHEN and CDR2 SYDVKM. V gave up 0 bases and J gave up 5 bases, with 8 bases separating them. The CDR3 loop spans 14 amino acids. The CDR3 DNA reads as TGTGCCAGCAGTTTATGGGGACTGCACAATGAGCAGTTCTTC. Protein product: CASSLWGLHNEQFF.

The CDR3 nucleotides read TGTGCCAGCAGCCAAGGGGGGCAGGTCCCGCCAGATACGCAGTATTTT. Protein sequence: CASSQGGQVPPDTQYF. This rearrangement joins TRBV7-3 to TRBJ2-3; D is perhaps TRBD1 or TRBD2 (6 bases each). Trimming took 5 bases from V and 4 from J, leaving 19 bases between them. The CDR3 has 16 amino acids. CDR1 SGHTA and CDR2 FQGTGA come from the germline V gene.

The gene calls are TRBV11-3 and TRBJ2-1, with D perhaps matching TRBD2 (5 bases). In germline, CDR1 is SGHNT, CDR2 YENEEA. The CDR3 runs 15 residues. V lost 1 base to trimming and J lost 0 bases, with 7 bases between them. This CDR3 is CASSLVANSYNEQFF. DNA for the CDR3: TGTGCCAGCAGCTTAGTAGCGAACTCCTACAATGAGCAGTTCTTC.

V and J are TRBV5-8 and TRBJ1-2; D unclear. The germline gives CDR1 SGHTS, CDR2 YDEGEE. This CDR3 has 13 residues. V was pared by 4 bases and J by 4 bases, with 11 bases between. CDR3 sequence: CASSPRAVYGYTF. The CDR3 bases are TGTGCCAGCAGCCCGAGGGCCGTCTATGGCTACACCTTC. The full variable domain, with the rest looked up from reference TRBV5-8 and TRBJ1-2, is EAGVTQSPTHLIKTRGQQATLRCSPISGHTSVYWYQQALGLGLQFLLWYDEGEERNRGNFPPRFSGRQFPNYSSELNVNALELEDSALYLCASSPRAVYGYTFGSGTRLTVV.

The rearrangement uses TRBV5-1 and TRBJ1-1; 8 nucleotides line up with TRBD1. The CDR3 loop spans 13 amino acids. With 3 bases clipped from V and 3 bases from J, the junction kept 1 base outside the gene matches. Germline V gene lookup returns CDR1 SGHRS and CDR2 YFSETQ. In DNA, the CDR3 is TGCGCCAGCAGCTCACAGGGGGACACTGAAGCTTTCTTT. Encoded protein: CASSSQGDTEAFF.

The chain has TRBV28 and TRBJ2-7; D may be TRBD2 (6 bases). Germline V gene lookup returns CDR1 MDHEN and CDR2 SYDVKM. Deletions cut 3 bases from V and 4 bases from J, with 10 bases between. This CDR3 is 13 amino acids long. CDR3: CASSFGGEYEQYF. Here the CDR3 DNA reads TGTGCCAGCAGTTTTGGAGGGGAATACGAGCAGTACTTC.

The CDR3: CAIRRNSRVANTEAFF. CDR3 bases: TGTGCCATCAGACGAAACAGCAGGGTGGCGAACACTGAAGCTTTCTTT. The V and J genes are TRBV10-3 and TRBJ1-1; weak D call: TRBD1 (5 bases). This CDR3 region has 16 residues. The V gene lost 6 bases and the J gene lost 1 base, with 18 bases spanning the gap. Germline CDR1 is ENHRY and CDR2 is SYGVKD.

This clone is a singleton in its sample. The chain uses TRBV9 and TRBJ2-3; 8 nucleotides match TRBD2. The CDR3 sequence is 14 residues long. Germline V gene data show CDR1 as SGDLS and CDR2 as YYNGEE. The trim removed 4 bases at V and 2 bases at J, leaving 3 bases unmatched. DNA of the CDR3: TGTGCCAGCAGCTTTAGCGGGACCACAGATACGCAGTATTTT. This codes for CASSFSGTTDTQYF.